What follows are 27 T cell receptor beta chains derived from one specimen sequenced in a study of cytomegalovirus exposure and HLA in healthy donors. Libraries were prepared by immunoSEQ multiplex PCR; TCRdb keeps only in-frame clonotypes and omits some of them. This sample carries about 360,000 clones, just over 85% of them seen once, and the ten largest clones take roughly 0.82%. Sequenced input: PBMCs. These receptors were collected from a young woman in good health and CMV-seronegative.

The rearrangement joins TRBV10-1 to TRBJ2-7; TRBD1 aligns across 8 bases. The CDR3 runs to 16 residues. Germline lookup yields CDR1 WNHNN and CDR2 SYGVQD (reference sequence). V trimming: 0 bases; J trimming: 7 bases; junction bases outside the gene matches: 11. The CDR3 DNA reads TGCGCCAGCAGTGAGTCAATGGGACAGGATGCCGTGGAGCAGTACTTC. Encoded protein: CASSESMGQDAVEQYF.

The count of this clone is one. The J gene is TRBJ1-2, the V gene TRBV5-1, with 10 bases that match TRBD1. V was clipped by 4 bases and J by 3 bases; unmatched bases: 6. The CDR3 is 15 residues long. The germline CDR1 and CDR2 sequences are SGHRS and YFSETQ. This chain's CDR3 is CASSLTGGADYGYTF. The CDR3 nucleotides read TGCGCCAGCAGCCTGACAGGGGGCGCGGACTATGGCTACACCTTC.

The chain links TRBV4-1 to TRBJ2-7; 14 bases line up with TRBD2. The CDR3 length is 15 residues. Germline values: CDR1 MGHRA, CDR2 YSYEKL. With V trimmed by 4 bases and J by 2 bases, 1 base remained unmatched. The CDR3 region has the DNA TGCGCCAGCAGCCCGGGACTAGCGGGGGCCTACGAGCAGTACTTC. The encoded protein is CASSPGLAGAYEQYF.

The chain links TRBV5-4 to TRBJ2-1; D is undetermined. Looked up from germline, CDR1 is SGHNT and CDR2 is YYREEE (reference sequence). This CDR3 contains 12 residues. V was cut by 4 bases and J by 1 base, with 3 bases left in between. The CDR3 here is CASSPSYNEQFF. CDR3 coding DNA: TGTGCCAGCAGCCCGTCCTACAATGAGCAGTTCTTC.

This chain links TRBV27 with TRBJ2-7, with TRBD1 matching over 7 bases. V lost 5 bases, J lost 3 bases, and 10 bases stayed unmatched. This CDR3 contains 15 residues. Germline loops: CDR1 MNHEY, CDR2 SMNVEV (reference sequence). The CDR3 reads CASSNPRAGGYEQYF. CDR3 sequence (DNA): TGTGCCAGCAGTAACCCGCGAGCAGGGGGCTACGAGCAGTACTTC.

The count of this clone is one. The chain has TRBV5-1 and TRBJ2-7, with 9 bases fitting TRBD2. CDR3 length: 15 amino acids. The junction had 8 bases not matched to a gene; V was cut back by 3 bases and J by 4 bases. Germline V gene data show CDR1 as SGHRS and CDR2 as YFSETQ. Here the CDR3 reads CASSSRTSDMYEQYF. In nucleotides, the CDR3 is TGCGCCAGCAGCTCACGGACTAGCGACATGTACGAGCAGTACTTC.

The rearrangement joins TRBV6-6 to TRBJ1-1; 7 nucleotides align to TRBD1. The CDR3 length is 15 residues. The germline gives CDR1 MNHNY, CDR2 SVGAGI (reference sequence). V was clipped by 6 bases and J by 2 bases; unmatched bases: 9. CDR3 coding DNA: TGTGCCAGCAGACCCAGACAGGGAGGCAACACTGAAGCTTTCTTT. Amino acid sequence: CASRPRQGGNTEAFF.

CDR3 residues: CASTHRQGGNNEQFF. CDR3 DNA sequence: TGCGCCAGCACTCACCGACAGGGGGGAAACAATGAGCAGTTCTTC. The V gene is TRBV10-2, the J gene TRBJ2-1; 9 nucleotides match TRBD1. The length of the CDR3 is 15 residues. V lost 7 bases and J lost 5; bases outside the gene matches: 9. Germline values: CDR1 WSHSY, CDR2 SAAADI.

Comment on this clone: The sample contains more than one DNA sequence encoding this CDR3. The CDR3 DNA reads as TGCGCCAGCAGCTCCGGACAGGGCTATGGCTACACCTTC. This codes for CASSSGQGYGYTF. V gene TRBV5-1 combines with J gene TRBJ1-2; the match to TRBD1 covers 8 bases. Trimming at V came to 3 bases and at J to 4 bases, leaving 2 bases not matched to a gene. This CDR3 contains 13 residues. Germline V gene data show CDR1 as SGHRS and CDR2 as YFSETQ.

The gene calls are TRBV7-9 and TRBJ1-1; maybe TRBD1 (5 bases). V was trimmed by 1 base and J by 0 bases, leaving 9 bases between them. Germline V gives CDR1 SEHNR, CDR2 FQNEAQ (reference sequence). The CDR3 totals 15 residues. CDR3 in amino acids: CASSLGGLMNTEAFF. For the CDR3, the DNA is TGTGCCAGCAGCTTAGGGGGCCTCATGAACACTGAAGCTTTCTTT.

The chain has TRBV5-3 and TRBJ2-1, with D possibly TRBD1 on 6 matching bases. TRBV5-3 is flagged as an ORF with uncertain function. The CDR3 covers 15 residues. Trimming stripped 5 bases from V and 7 bases from J, with 19 bases between. CDR3 protein: CARSPDRSPANEQFF. The CDR3 DNA follows: TGTGCCAGAAGTCCGGACAGAAGTCCCGCAAATGAGCAGTTCTTC.

V and J are TRBV28 and TRBJ1-3, with 9 bases matching TRBD1. Trimming at V came to 8 bases and at J to 5 bases, leaving 7 bases not matched to a gene. This CDR3 comprises 14 residues. Germline assignment: CDR1 MDHEN and CDR2 SYDVKM. CDR3 nucleotide sequence: TGTGCCAGCGCCGGACAGGGGCGTAGAAACACCATATATTTT. Translated, it gives CASAGQGRRNTIYF.

CDR3 loop: CASSSTGTGTYEQYF. The CDR3 nucleotides read TGTGCCAGCAGCTCTACCGGGACAGGTACCTACGAGCAGTACTTC. The chain carries TRBV7-9 and TRBJ2-7; 8 bases are shared with TRBD1. The trim removed 4 bases at V and 2 bases at J, leaving 7 bases unmatched. CDR1 and CDR2 (germline): SEHNR, FQNEAQ (reference sequence). This CDR3 has 15 residues.

The genes are TRBV6-5 and TRBJ2-7; 7 bases fit TRBD1. The CDR3 runs 13 residues. V shed 5 bases and J 4 bases; nucleotides not matched to a gene: 5. The germline V gene has CDR1 MNHEY and CDR2 SVGAGI. The CDR3 reads CASSAGTVYEQYF. CDR3 sequence (DNA): TGTGCCAGCAGTGCCGGGACAGTTTACGAGCAGTACTTC.

In nucleotides, the CDR3 is TGTGCCAGCAGTTTATTTCCAGTTAGCACAGATACGCAGTATTTT. Its translation is CASSLFPVSTDTQYF. The V gene is TRBV27, the J gene TRBJ2-3; D gene uncertain. Germline lookup yields CDR1 MNHEY and CDR2 SMNVEV (reference sequence). Trimming shortened V by 1 base and J by 0 bases, and 8 bases separated the two germline ends. This CDR3 is built from 15 residues.

This chain connects TRBV28 to TRBJ2-5; 8 bases fit TRBD1. Germline V gene lookup returns CDR1 MDHEN and CDR2 SYDVKM. Trimming at V came to 8 bases and at J to 2 bases, leaving 10 bases not matched to a gene. The CDR3 consists of 15 residues. The CDR3: CASGLSRGLQETQYF. CDR3 DNA: TGTGCCAGCGGTCTATCCAGGGGGCTGCAAGAGACCCAGTACTTC.

V usage is TRBV28 and J usage is TRBJ2-1, with 11 bases aligning to TRBD2. The V gene end was trimmed by 5 bases and the J gene end by 7 bases; junction bases not matched to a gene: 7. The CDR3 runs to 15 residues. Germline lookup yields CDR1 MDHEN and CDR2 SYDVKM. CDR3 DNA: TGTGCCAGCAGTACACTAGCGGGAGCGGGAAATGAGCAGTTCTTC. Its translation is CASSTLAGAGNEQFF.

The sample holds a few counts of this clone. V usage is TRBV23-1 and J usage is TRBJ2-2; TRBD2 matches 10 bases. TRBV23-1 is an ORF; its function is uncertain. The CDR3 loop spans 17 amino acids. After removal of 0 bases from V and 4 bases from J, the junction contained 5 bases not matched to a gene. In nucleotides, the CDR3 is TGCGCCAGCAGTCAATCAGAAGCGGGAGGGATCACCGGGGAGCTGTTTTTT. Amino acid sequence: CASSQSEAGGITGELFF.

Points on this clone: Other nucleotide sequences from this sample produce the same CDR3. The rearrangement links TRBV6-1 to TRBJ2-7, with 8 bases lining up with TRBD1. This CDR3 contains 13 residues. The germline gives CDR1 MNHNS, CDR2 SASEGT. Trimming at V came to 4 bases and at J to 3 bases, leaving 2 bases not matched to a gene. CDR3 loop: CASSGGTGYEQYF. In DNA form, the CDR3 reads TGTGCCAGCAGTGGGGGGACAGGCTACGAGCAGTACTTC.

This clone appeared a single time. This chain uses TRBV30 with TRBJ2-2; TRBD1 might be the D (5 bases). CDR3 length equals 11 residues. Germline V gene lookup returns CDR1 GTSNPN and CDR2 SVGIG (reference sequence). The V end was cut by 4 bases, the J end by 10 bases, with 10 bases between. The CDR3 DNA reads as TGTGCCTGGACTTTGGGGCCGGAGCTGTTTTTT. It specifies CAWTLGPELFF.

V gene TRBV6-1 combines with J gene TRBJ1-1; TRBD1 aligns across 7 bases. V was pared by 10 bases and J by 0 bases, with 8 bases of the junction left unmatched. Germline assignment: CDR1 MNHNS and CDR2 SASEGT. This CDR3 is built from 14 residues. The CDR3 reads CATDRASMNTEAFF. The CDR3 region has the DNA TGTGCCACTGACAGGGCTTCTATGAACACTGAAGCTTTCTTT.

V is TRBV27 and J is TRBJ2-7; TRBD1 might be the D (6 bases). The CDR3 totals 15 residues. V was clipped by 1 base and J by 4 bases, with 14 bases between them. Per the germline V gene, CDR1 is MNHEY and CDR2 is SMNVEV (reference sequence). CDR3 region: CASSLFGQSGYEQYF. CDR3 nucleotide sequence: TGTGCCAGCAGTTTATTTGGACAGTCCGGTTACGAGCAGTACTTC.

The chain is built from TRBV27 and TRBJ2-7, with D possibly being TRBD2 (6 bases). The CDR3 consists of 15 residues. Germline V gene data show CDR1 as MNHEY and CDR2 as SMNVEV (reference sequence). The V end was cut by 2 bases, the J end by 0 bases, with 11 bases between. The CDR3 DNA reads as TGTGCCAGCAGTTTACGGGGGTCGAGCTCCTACGAGCAGTACTTC. Translated: CASSLRGSSSYEQYF.

The chain has TRBV5-6 and TRBJ2-5; TRBD2 might be the D (6 bases). Trimming removed 3 bases at V and 5 bases at J, with 17 bases between. The CDR3 is made up of 15 amino acids. CDR1 and CDR2 (germline): SGHDT, YYEEEE. CDR3 amino acids: CASSSRLWGRETQYF. Written as DNA, the CDR3 is TGTGCCAGCAGCTCCCGCCTGTGGGGGAGGGAGACCCAGTACTTC.

The V and J genes are TRBV10-2 and TRBJ2-2; 9 nucleotides match TRBD1. The CDR3 is made up of 15 amino acids. The trim removed 2 bases at V and 6 bases at J, leaving 4 bases unmatched. Germline V lookup: CDR1 WSHSY, CDR2 SAAADI. The CDR3 DNA reads as TGCGCCAGCAGTGAGGACAGGGGGTATGCCGGGGAGCTGTTTTTT. This sequence encodes CASSEDRGYAGELFF.

The chain recombines TRBV6-6 with TRBJ2-2, with 8 bases lining up with TRBD1. CDR1 MNHNY and CDR2 SVGAGI come from the germline V gene (reference sequence). V lost 5 bases to trimming and J lost 0 bases; unmatched junction nucleotides: 2. The CDR3 is 15 residues long. Here the CDR3 reads CASSDRGPNTGELFF. DNA for the CDR3: TGTGCCAGCAGTGACAGGGGCCCGAACACCGGGGAGCTGTTTTTT.

This sequence joins TRBV19 and TRBJ2-7; the match to TRBD1 covers 9 bases. The J segment lost 0 bases and the V segment lost 7 bases, leaving 4 bases of the junction unmatched. Germline loops: CDR1 LNHDA, CDR2 SQIVND (reference sequence). This CDR3 region has 14 residues. Written as DNA, the CDR3 is TGTGCCAGTAACGACAGGGGGAGCTCCTACGAGCAGTACTTC. Its protein is CASNDRGSSYEQYF.